This T cell receptor (beta chain) appears in the sequencing data of a study of blood T cell repertoires in COVID-19. As for the study in general: Acute-phase and convalescent COVID-19 samples originated in the United States, Italy and Spain. Sources were T cells, B-cell-depleted T cells, or PBMCs; the material itself was cDNA or gDNA.

The CDR3 loop spans 17 amino acids. The germline CDR1 and CDR2 sequences are LGHDT and YNNKEL (reference sequence). J was trimmed by 5 bases and V by 2 bases; bases with no gene match: 7. As handled by the study authors: The assay estimated nucleated cells by amplifying reference gene primers. Sequencing was performed with immunoSEQ multiplex PCR; in TCRdb, only in-frame clones are kept and a portion is missing. V and J calls and clone size are copied from that table; D and trimming were computed from the DNA. The sample has roughly 160,000 clones, about 86% seen once. The rearrangement joins TRBV3-1 (or the pseudogene TRBV3-2) to TRBJ2-7; 15 nucleotides match TRBD2. This TCR was sampled from a man in his 60s with acute or convalescent COVID-19. The sequencing input was peripheral blood. DNA of the CDR3: TGTGCCAGCAGCCAAACCCCCGGACTAGCGGGAGGGAACGAGCAGTACTTC. It translates to CASSQTPGLAGGNEQYF.